Following are 24 T cell receptor beta chains from one sample sequenced in a study of CXCR3-negative and CXCR3-positive naive CD8 T cells. The study's findings and limits: Naive cells with CXCR3 showed TRB CDR3s that were more hydrophobic than those in CXCR3-negative naive cells.

These TCRs are of unknown antigen specificity. The TRB cDNA libraries were prepared by 5' RACE with UMI labels. TCRdb reprocessed the 5' RACE reads; each CDR3 protein has one entry and no DNA is given. The sample totals under 150,000 distinct CDR3 sequences. Source material: naive CXCR3+ CD8+ T cells from blood. Subset here: CD45RO-CCR7+CD27+CD95- naive CD8+ T cells expressing CXCR3 (TNR3+). The receptors shown here come from a human donor in good health. Some clones in this sample may be carry-over from other donors' samples.

The CDR3 sequence: CATRMGLEDNEQFF. The chain has TRBV10-3 and TRBJ2-1; TCRdb picks TRBD2, but there is no DNA to check that call. Germline V gene data show CDR1 as ENHRY and CDR2 as SYGVKD. There are 14 residues in the CDR3.

This chain uses TRBV20-1 with TRBJ2-2; TCRdb's D gene call, TRBD1, goes unchecked for lack of DNA. Germline V gives CDR1 DFQATT, CDR2 SNEGSKA (reference sequence). The CDR3 loop spans 18 amino acids. The CDR3 sequence: CSARDYDGQGIDTGELFF.

The J gene is TRBJ2-6, the V gene TRBV18. CDR1 is KGHSH, CDR2 LQKENI, per germline. The CDR3 consists of 17 residues. The CDR3 protein is CASSPIPDGTGANVLTF.

The chain uses TRBV9 and TRBJ2-1; TCRdb outputs TRBD2, but without DNA this stays unchecked. The CDR3 is made up of 16 amino acids. Looked up from germline, CDR1 is SGDLS and CDR2 is YYNGEE. CDR3: CASSASSGREYNEQFF.

The J gene is TRBJ2-1, the V gene TRBV3-1; the TCRdb D gene call, TRBD1, has no DNA to confirm it. The CDR3 loop spans 18 amino acids. The germline V gene encodes CDR1 LGHDT and CDR2 YNNKEL (reference sequence). This CDR3 is CASSQEQSPGGAYNEQFF.

The chain links TRBV28 to TRBJ2-3; the D call of TRBD2 rests on TCRdb alone, since no DNA is present to check it. Germline-derived CDR1 and CDR2 are MDHEN and SYDVKM. The CDR3 is 15 amino acids. The CDR3 spells CARCMAGHSTDTQYF. Complete variable domain (other parts from reference TRBV28 and TRBJ2-3): DVKVTQSSRYLVKRTGEKVFLECVQDMDHENMFWYRQDPGLGLRLIYFSYDVKMKEKGDIPEGYSVSREKKERFSLILESASTNQTSMYLCARCMAGHSTDTQYFGPGTRLTVL.

This rearrangement joins TRBV4-3 to TRBJ2-5; TCRdb selects TRBD1, and the lack of DNA leaves this call unchecked. This CDR3 region has 15 residues. Germline V CDR1 and CDR2: LGHNA, YSLEER. The chain's CDR3 is CASSQGTGAQETQYF.

The chain carries TRBV7-9 and TRBJ1-5; TCRdb reports TRBD1, a call that lacks DNA to check it against. The CDR3 totals 15 residues. CDR1 SEHNR and CDR2 FQNEAQ come from the germline V gene (reference sequence). CDR3 residues: CASSLDDRPNQPQHF.

The V and J genes are TRBV28 and TRBJ2-7; the TCRdb D gene call, TRBD1, has no DNA to confirm it. The CDR3 sequence is 15 residues long. The germline gives CDR1 MDHEN, CDR2 SYDVKM. The CDR3 loop is CASRWTGAFSYEQYF. Drawing the rest from reference TRBV28 and TRBJ2-7, the complete variable domain is DVKVTQSSRYLVKRTGEKVFLECVQDMDHENMFWYRQDPGLGLRLIYFSYDVKMKEKGDIPEGYSVSREKKERFSLILESASTNQTSMYLCASRWTGAFSYEQYFGPGTRLTVT.

The rearrangement joins TRBV19 to TRBJ2-1; checking the TCRdb D call of TRBD1 is not possible without DNA. The CDR3 contains 14 residues. The germline gives CDR1 LNHDA, CDR2 SQIVND (reference sequence). CDR3 protein: CASSRGVGGNEQFF.

The V gene is TRBV6-1, the J gene TRBJ1-2; TCRdb's D call, TRBD1, is unchecked because there is no DNA. The CDR3 extends over 12 amino acids. The germline V gene has CDR1 MNHNS and CDR2 SASEGT. The CDR3 reads CASTTGLYGYTF.

The CDR3 loop reads CASSIRSEADTDGYTF. V is TRBV19 and J is TRBJ1-2. Germline V gives CDR1 LNHDA, CDR2 SQIVND (reference sequence). The CDR3 is 16 residues long.

CDR3 sequence reads: CSVDFWTGDSGETQYF. The rearrangement links TRBV29-1 to TRBJ2-5; checking the TCRdb D call of TRBD1 is not possible without DNA. CDR1 and CDR2 (germline): SQVTM, ANQGSEA. This CDR3 is 16 amino acids long. The whole variable domain, remainder taken from reference TRBV29-1 and TRBJ2-5, is SAVISQKPSRDICQRGTSLTIQCQVDSQVTMMFWYRQQPGQSLTLIATANQGSEATYESGFVIDKFPISRPNLTFSTLTVSNMSPEDSSIYLCSVDFWTGDSGETQYFGPGTRLLVL.

The CDR3 reads CASSLFSLDGYTF. This chain uses TRBV7-2 with TRBJ1-2. CDR1 is SGHTA, CDR2 FQGNSA, per germline. The CDR3 spans 13 residues.

V is TRBV29-1 and J is TRBJ2-1; TCRdb's D gene call, TRBD1, goes unchecked for lack of DNA. The germline V gene has CDR1 SQVTM and CDR2 ANQGSEA. This CDR3 has 11 residues. CDR3 loop: CSAGQYNEQFF.

V is TRBV7-6 and J is TRBJ2-5; TCRdb names TRBD2, which stays unverified in the absence of DNA. There are 17 residues in the CDR3. Germline CDR1 reads SGHVS; CDR2 reads FNYEAQ. The CDR3 loop reads CASSLGRLAERKETQYF.

The genes are TRBV6-2 or TRBV6-3 and TRBJ2-5. The germline V gene encodes CDR1 MNHEY and CDR2 SVGEGT. This CDR3 region has 16 residues. The CDR3 region is CASSYSRLGNQETQYF.

The chain recombines TRBV6-5 with TRBJ2-1. This CDR3 comprises 14 residues. Germline CDR1 and CDR2: MNHEY and SVGAGI. The CDR3 loop reads CASSYGESYNEQFF.

The chain has TRBV19 and TRBJ1-1. This CDR3 contains 13 residues. Germline V gene sequence: CDR1 LNHDA, CDR2 SQIVND (reference sequence). CDR3 protein: CASRSAMNTEAFF.

The chain recombines TRBV29-1 with TRBJ1-1. CDR1 is SQVTM, CDR2 ANQGSEA, per germline. The CDR3 extends over 12 amino acids. The CDR3 spells CSVESGATEAFF.

The J gene is TRBJ2-7, the V gene TRBV10-3; TCRdb names TRBD1, which stays unverified in the absence of DNA. The CDR3 has 15 residues. Germline CDR1 is ENHRY and CDR2 is SYGVKD. CDR3: CAISETSGAFYEQYF.

The chain carries TRBV5-1 and TRBJ2-7. Per germline, CDR1 SGHRS and CDR2 YFSETQ. The CDR3 totals 13 residues. The CDR3 sequence is CASSLGASYEQYF.

The chain links TRBV28 to TRBJ2-7; TCRdb proposes TRBD2, but this gene call is untestable without DNA. Germline CDR1 MDHEN, CDR2 SYDVKM. This CDR3 comprises 12 residues. This chain's CDR3 is CASKEGVREQYF.

This sequence joins TRBV15 and TRBJ2-2; TCRdb names TRBD1, which stays unverified in the absence of DNA. Germline V gene sequence: CDR1 LNHNV, CDR2 YYDKDF (reference sequence). This CDR3 has 14 residues. This CDR3 is CATGTGAGTGELFF.